This T cell receptor beta chain is drawn from a study of blood T cell repertoires in COVID-19. Profiling relied on immunoSEQ multiplex PCR, and the TCRdb table lists in-frame clones only, not all of them. The sample lists 130,000 or so clones, about 83% occurring once. Membership in each cohort depended on participant-reported clinical history. V gave up 1 base and J gave up 4 bases, with 10 bases separating them. CDR1 MNHEY and CDR2 SMNVEV come from the germline V gene (reference sequence). There are 14 residues in the CDR3. This receptor was obtained from a woman aged 45-60 years with acute COVID-19. The rearrangement joins TRBV27 to TRBJ2-5, with a weak D call TRBD2 (6 bases). The sequencing input was PBMCs or T cells enriched from blood (not recorded which). CDR3 DNA: TGTGCCAGCAGTTTATTCCAGGGAGGAGAGACCCAGTACTTC. Translation: CASSLFQGGETQYF.